This TCR beta chain is drawn from a study of T cell responses to AZD1222 COVID-19 vaccine. Overall study findings and caveats: Sampling captured repertoires only after the peak T cell response. Per reports, nearly half of all spike-specific TCRs target regions that are unmutated in variants. Two AZD1222 doses significantly raised spike-specific TCR breadth and depth over controls.

The study pooled second doses at about 4 or about 12 weeks. V was clipped by 1 base and J by 2 bases, with 24 bases between them. The CDR3 is 20 residues long. CDR1 MNHNS and CDR2 SASEGT come from the germline V gene. Comment on this clone: Antigen specificity is unknown.

The protocol was immunoSEQ multiplex PCR, while the TCRdb copy is restricted to in-frame clones and leaves out a portion. The sample lists 110,000 to 150,000 clones, about nine tenths occurring once. The material was peripheral blood, obtained 28 days after the second AZD1222 dose. This chain uses TRBV6-1 with TRBJ2-1; D possibly matches TRBD1 or TRBD2 (5 bases each). This sequence originates from an adult who received the AZD1222 COVID-19 vaccine. This CDR3 reads CASSEVSPRDPRGAYNEQFF. In DNA form, the CDR3 reads TGTGCCAGCAGTGAAGTCTCACCTCGGGACCCCCGGGGCGCCTACAATGAGCAGTTCTTC.